This paragraph covers one T cell receptor (beta chain) sequence. This record belongs to a study of blood T cell repertoires in COVID-19. Assay used: immunoSEQ multiplex PCR; TCRdb lists only in-frame clones, some missing. The data contain about 160,000 clones, 60% to 80% of them singletons. This TCR came from an older man with acute or convalescent COVID-19. Input material: peripheral blood.

The CDR3, as DNA: TGTGCCAGTAGTGCGAGGGACGGGGGGGCCGTCCAGTACTTC. Its translation: CASSARDGGAVQYF. The chain recombines TRBV19 with TRBJ2-5; 8 bases align to TRBD2. Germline CDR1 is LNHDA and CDR2 is SQIVND (reference sequence). CDR3 length: 14 amino acids. V trimming: 5 bases; J trimming: 10 bases; junction bases outside the gene matches: 12. Full variable domain (rest looked up from reference TRBV19 and TRBJ2-5): DGGITQSPKYLFRKEGQNVTLSCEQNLNHDAMYWYRQDPGQGLRLIYYSQIVNDFQKGDIAEGYSVSREKKESFPLTVTSAQKNPTAFYLCASSARDGGAVQYFGPGTRLLVL.